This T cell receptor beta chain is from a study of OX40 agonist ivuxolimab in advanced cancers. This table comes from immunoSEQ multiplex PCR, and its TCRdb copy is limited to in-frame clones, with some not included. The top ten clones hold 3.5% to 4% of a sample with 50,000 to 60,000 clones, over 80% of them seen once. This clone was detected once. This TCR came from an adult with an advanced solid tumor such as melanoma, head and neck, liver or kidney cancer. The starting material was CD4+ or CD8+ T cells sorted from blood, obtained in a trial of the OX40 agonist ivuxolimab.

CDR3: CASSLSSGVYNEQFF. The CDR3, as DNA: TGTGCCAGCAGTTTGAGTAGCGGGGTATACAATGAGCAGTTCTTC. The gene calls are TRBV27 and TRBJ2-1; TRBD2 matches 8 bases. The CDR3 contains 15 residues. From germline, CDR1 is MNHEY and CDR2 SMNVEV (reference sequence). J gave up 4 bases and V 3 bases, and 5 bases lay outside the gene matches.